The 5 T cell receptor beta chains given below trace back to one sample, sequenced in a study of cytomegalovirus exposure and HLA in healthy donors. Amplification used 60 Vbeta primers and 13 Jbeta primers. The assay was immunoSEQ multiplex PCR, and TCRdb's table has in-frame clones only and misses some. The sample holds 150,000 to 200,000 clones, roughly four fifths seen once. Sample: PBMCs. The source is a man between 50 and 59 years old in good health and CMV-seronegative.

The V and J genes are TRBV6-6 and TRBJ2-3, with 8 bases identical to TRBD2. Trimming cost V 7 bases and J 6 bases; bases outside gene matches: 15. The CDR3 covers 16 residues. Germline assignment: CDR1 MNHNY and CDR2 SVGAGI (reference sequence). CDR3 nucleotides: TGTGCCAGCACTCGACTAGCGCCTAATCCTAAGGATACGCAGTATTTT. Its translation: CASTRLAPNPKDTQYF.

This clone was recorded a few times. The V call is TRBV5-6, the J call TRBJ2-2, with D possibly matching TRBD1 (5 bases). The V gene's germline CDR1 is SGHDT and CDR2 YYEEEE. The CDR3 extends over 14 amino acids. With 6 bases removed from V and 3 bases from J, the gap between germline ends came to 12 bases. CDR3 amino acids: CASTRQSYTGELFF. The CDR3 DNA follows: TGTGCCAGCACCCGACAGAGTTACACCGGGGAGCTGTTTTTT.

The J gene is TRBJ1-5, the V gene TRBV2; maybe TRBD1 (5 bases). This CDR3 spans 14 amino acids. V lost 7 bases, J lost 0 bases, and 10 bases lay in between. Germline lookup yields CDR1 SNHLY and CDR2 FYNNEI. CDR3 in DNA: TGTGCCAGCAACCCAGGGTATAGCAATCAGCCCCAGCATTTT. Translating gives CASNPGYSNQPQHF.

This CDR3 is CASSSGLMNTGELFF. In nucleotides, the CDR3 is TGCGCCAGCAGCTCCGGACTGATGAACACCGGGGAGCTGTTTTTT. The rearrangement joins TRBV5-1 to TRBJ1-3, with a possible D match to TRBD2 (5 bases). The J call may not be correct, given that the DNA end is closer to TRBJ2-2. CDR3 size: 15 residues. CDR1 SGHRS and CDR2 YFSETQ come from the germline V gene.

This chain uses TRBV30 with TRBJ2-4; D call uncertain. Germline V CDR1 and CDR2: GTSNPN, SVGIG (reference sequence). The CDR3 has 13 amino acids. The V end was cut by 5 bases, the J end by 4 bases, with 12 bases between. CDR3 DNA sequence: TGTGCCTGGTCCTCGGAGTTAAAAAACATTCAGTACTTC. Protein sequence: CAWSSELKNIQYF.